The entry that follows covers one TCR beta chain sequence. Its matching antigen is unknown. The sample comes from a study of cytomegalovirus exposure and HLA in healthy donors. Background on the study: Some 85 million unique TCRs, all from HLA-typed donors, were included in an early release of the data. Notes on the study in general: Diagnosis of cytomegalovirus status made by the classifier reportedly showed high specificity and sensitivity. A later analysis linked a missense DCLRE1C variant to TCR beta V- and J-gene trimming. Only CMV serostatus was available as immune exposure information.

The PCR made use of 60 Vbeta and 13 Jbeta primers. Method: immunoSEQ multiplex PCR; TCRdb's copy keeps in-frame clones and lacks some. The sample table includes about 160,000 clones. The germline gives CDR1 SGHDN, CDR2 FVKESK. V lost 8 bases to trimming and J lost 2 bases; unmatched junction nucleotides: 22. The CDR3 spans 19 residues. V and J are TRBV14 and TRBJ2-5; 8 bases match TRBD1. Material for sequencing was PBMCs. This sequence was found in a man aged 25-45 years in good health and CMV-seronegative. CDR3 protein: CASRQGRPYVGGWQETQYF. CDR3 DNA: TGTGCCAGCCGACAGGGGCGTCCATACGTTGGGGGTTGGCAAGAGACCCAGTACTTC.